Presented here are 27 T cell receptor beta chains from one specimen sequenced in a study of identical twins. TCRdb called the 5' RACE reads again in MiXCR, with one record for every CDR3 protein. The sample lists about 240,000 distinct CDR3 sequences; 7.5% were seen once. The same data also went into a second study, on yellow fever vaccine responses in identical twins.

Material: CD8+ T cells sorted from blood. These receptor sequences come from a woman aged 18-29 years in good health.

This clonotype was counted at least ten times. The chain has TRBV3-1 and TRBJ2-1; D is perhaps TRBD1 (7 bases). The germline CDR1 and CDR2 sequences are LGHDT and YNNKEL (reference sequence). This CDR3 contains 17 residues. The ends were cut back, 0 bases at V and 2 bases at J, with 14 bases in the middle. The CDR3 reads CASSQDRGTEAYNEQFF. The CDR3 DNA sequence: TGTGCCAGCAGCCAAGATCGGGGGACAGAAGCCTACAATGAGCAGTTCTTC.

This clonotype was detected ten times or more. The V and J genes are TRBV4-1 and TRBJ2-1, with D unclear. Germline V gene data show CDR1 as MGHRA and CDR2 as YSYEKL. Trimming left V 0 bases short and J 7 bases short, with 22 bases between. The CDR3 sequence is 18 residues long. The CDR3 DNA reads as TGCGCCAGCAGCCAAGAAAGGCTGGTACGTGGCGAAGGGAATGAGCAGTTCTTC. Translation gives CASSQERLVRGEGNEQFF.

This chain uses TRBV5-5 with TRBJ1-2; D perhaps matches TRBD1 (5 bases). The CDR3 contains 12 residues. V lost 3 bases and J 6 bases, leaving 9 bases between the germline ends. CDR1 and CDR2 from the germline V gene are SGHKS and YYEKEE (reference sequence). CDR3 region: CASSWDDDGYTF. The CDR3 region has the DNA TGTGCCAGCAGCTGGGACGACGATGGCTACACCTTC.

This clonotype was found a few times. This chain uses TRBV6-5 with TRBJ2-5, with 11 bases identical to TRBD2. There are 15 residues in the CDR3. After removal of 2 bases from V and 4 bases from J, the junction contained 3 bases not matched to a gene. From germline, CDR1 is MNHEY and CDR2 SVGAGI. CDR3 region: CASSYTSGSVETQYF. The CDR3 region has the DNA TGTGCCAGCAGTTACACTAGCGGGAGTGTAGAGACCCAGTACTTC.

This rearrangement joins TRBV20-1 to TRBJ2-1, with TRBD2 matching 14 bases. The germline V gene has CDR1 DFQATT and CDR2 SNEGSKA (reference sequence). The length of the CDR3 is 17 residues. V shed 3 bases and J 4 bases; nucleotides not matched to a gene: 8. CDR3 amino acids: CSARGRTSGGLYNEQFF. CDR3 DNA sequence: TGCAGTGCTAGGGGGCGGACTAGCGGGGGGCTTTACAATGAGCAGTTCTTC.

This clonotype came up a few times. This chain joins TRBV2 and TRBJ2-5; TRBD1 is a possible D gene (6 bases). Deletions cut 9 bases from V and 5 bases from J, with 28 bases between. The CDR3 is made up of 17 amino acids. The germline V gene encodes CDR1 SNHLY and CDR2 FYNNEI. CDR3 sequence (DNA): TGTGCCAGTATTGTACCCGAACAGGGAATAGGGTGGGAGACCCAGTACTTC. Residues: CASIVPEQGIGWETQYF.

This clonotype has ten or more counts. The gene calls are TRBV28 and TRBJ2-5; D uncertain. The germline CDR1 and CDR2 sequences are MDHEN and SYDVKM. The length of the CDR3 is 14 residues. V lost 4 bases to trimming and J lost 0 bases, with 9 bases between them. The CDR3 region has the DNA TGTGCCAGCAGTTCAGACCTTTACCAAGAGACCCAGTACTTC. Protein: CASSSDLYQETQYF.

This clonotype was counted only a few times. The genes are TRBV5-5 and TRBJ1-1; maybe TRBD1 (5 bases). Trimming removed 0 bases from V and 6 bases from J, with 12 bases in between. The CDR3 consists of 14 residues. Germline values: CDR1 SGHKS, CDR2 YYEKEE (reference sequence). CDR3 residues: CASSLAPGPPEAFF. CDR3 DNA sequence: TGTGCCAGCAGCTTGGCCCCAGGGCCTCCTGAAGCTTTCTTT.

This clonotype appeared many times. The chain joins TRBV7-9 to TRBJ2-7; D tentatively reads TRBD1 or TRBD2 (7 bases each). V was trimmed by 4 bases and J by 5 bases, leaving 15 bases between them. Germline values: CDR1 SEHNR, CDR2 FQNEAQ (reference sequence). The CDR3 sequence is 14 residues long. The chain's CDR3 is CASSSGGVPDEQYV. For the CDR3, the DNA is TGTGCCAGCAGCTCAGGGGGGGTTCCGGACGAGCAGTACGTC.

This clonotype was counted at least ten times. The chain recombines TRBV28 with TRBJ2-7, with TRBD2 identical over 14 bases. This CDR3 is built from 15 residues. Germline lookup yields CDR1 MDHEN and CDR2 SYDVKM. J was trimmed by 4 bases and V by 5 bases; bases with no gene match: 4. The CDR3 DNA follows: TGTGCCAGCAGTCCGAGGACTAGCGGGAGGTACGAGCAGTACTTC. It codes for CASSPRTSGRYEQYF.

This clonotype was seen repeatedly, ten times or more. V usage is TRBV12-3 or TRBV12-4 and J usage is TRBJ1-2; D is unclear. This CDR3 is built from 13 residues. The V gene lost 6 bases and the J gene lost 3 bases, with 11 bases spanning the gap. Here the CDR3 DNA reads TGTGCCAGCAGGCTCGGATCCTACTATGGCTACACCTTC. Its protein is CASRLGSYYGYTF.

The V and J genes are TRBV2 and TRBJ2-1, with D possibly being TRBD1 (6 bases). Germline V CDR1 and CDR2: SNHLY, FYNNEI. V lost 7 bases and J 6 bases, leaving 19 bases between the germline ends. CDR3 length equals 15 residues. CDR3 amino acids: CASTEGESVSNEQFF. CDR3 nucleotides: TGTGCCAGCACCGAGGGGGAAAGTGTGAGCAATGAGCAGTTCTTC. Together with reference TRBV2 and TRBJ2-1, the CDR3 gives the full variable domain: EPEVTQTPSHQVTQMGQEVILRCVPISNHLYFYWYRQILGQKVEFLVSFYNNEISEKSEIFDDQFSVERPDGSNFTLKIRSTKLEDSAMYFCASTEGESVSNEQFFGPGTRLTVL.

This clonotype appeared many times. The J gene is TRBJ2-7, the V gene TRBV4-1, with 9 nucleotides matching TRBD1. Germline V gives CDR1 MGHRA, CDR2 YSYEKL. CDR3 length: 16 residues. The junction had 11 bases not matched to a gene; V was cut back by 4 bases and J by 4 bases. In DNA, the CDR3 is TGCGCCAGCAGCCGCGGGCCGGGACAGGGTCATTACGAGCAGTACGTC. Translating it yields CASSRGPGQGHYEQYV.

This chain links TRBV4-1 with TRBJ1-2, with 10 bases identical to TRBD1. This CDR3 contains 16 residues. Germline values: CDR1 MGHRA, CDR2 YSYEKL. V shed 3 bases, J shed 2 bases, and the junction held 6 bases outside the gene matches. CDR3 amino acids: CASSHPQGQGNYGYTF. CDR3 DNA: TGCGCCAGCAGCCATCCGCAGGGACAGGGGAACTATGGCTACACCTTC.

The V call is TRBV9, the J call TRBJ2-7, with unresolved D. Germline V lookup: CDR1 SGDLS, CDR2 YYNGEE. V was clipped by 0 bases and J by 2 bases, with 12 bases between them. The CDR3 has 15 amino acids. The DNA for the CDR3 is TGTGCCAGCAGCGTAGGGTCGGCAGTCACCTACGAGCAGTACTTC. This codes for CASSVGSAVTYEQYF. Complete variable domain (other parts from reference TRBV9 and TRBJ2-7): DSGVTQTPKHLITATGQRVTLRCSPRSGDLSVYWYQQSLDQGLQFLIQYYNGEERAKGNILERFSAQQFPDLHSELNLSSLELGDSALYFCASSVGSAVTYEQYFGPGTRLTVT.

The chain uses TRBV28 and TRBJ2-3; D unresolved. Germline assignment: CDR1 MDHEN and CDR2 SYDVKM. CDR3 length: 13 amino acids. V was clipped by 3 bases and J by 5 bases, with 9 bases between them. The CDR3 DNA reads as TGTGCCAGCAGTTTCCGTGCCGGAGATACGCAGTATTTT. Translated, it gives CASSFRAGDTQYF.

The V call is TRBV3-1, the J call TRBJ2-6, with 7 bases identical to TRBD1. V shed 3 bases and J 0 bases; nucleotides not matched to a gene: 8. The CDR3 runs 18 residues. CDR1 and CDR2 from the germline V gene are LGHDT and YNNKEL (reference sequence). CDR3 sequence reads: CASSQGAQGDSGANVLTF. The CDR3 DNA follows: TGTGCCAGCAGCCAGGGGGCCCAGGGGGACTCTGGGGCCAACGTCCTGACTTTC.

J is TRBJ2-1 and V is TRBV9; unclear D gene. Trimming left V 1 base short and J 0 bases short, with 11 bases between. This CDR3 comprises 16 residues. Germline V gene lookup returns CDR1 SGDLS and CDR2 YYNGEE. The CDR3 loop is CASSVSFGSSYNEQFF. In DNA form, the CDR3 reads TGTGCCAGCAGCGTATCGTTTGGTAGCTCCTACAATGAGCAGTTCTTC.

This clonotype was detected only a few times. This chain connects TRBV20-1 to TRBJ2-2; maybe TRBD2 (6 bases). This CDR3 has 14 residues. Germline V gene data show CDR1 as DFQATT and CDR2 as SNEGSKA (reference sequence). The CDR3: CSAGGIQSTGELFF. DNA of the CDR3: TGCAGCGCTGGGGGGATACAGTCTACCGGGGAGCTGTTTTTT.

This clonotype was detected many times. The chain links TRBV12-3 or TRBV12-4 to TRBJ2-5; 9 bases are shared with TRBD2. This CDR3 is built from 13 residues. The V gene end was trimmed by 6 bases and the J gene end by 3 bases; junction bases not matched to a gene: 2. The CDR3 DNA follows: TGTGCCAGCAGGGTAGCGGGAGAAGAGACCCAGTACTTC. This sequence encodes CASRVAGEETQYF.

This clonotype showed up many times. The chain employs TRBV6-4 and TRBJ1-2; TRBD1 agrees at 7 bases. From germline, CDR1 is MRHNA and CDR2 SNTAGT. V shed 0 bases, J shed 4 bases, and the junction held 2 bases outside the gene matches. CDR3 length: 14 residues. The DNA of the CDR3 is TGTGCCAGCAGTGACTCGCGGGACAGCTATGGCTACACCTTC. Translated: CASSDSRDSYGYTF.

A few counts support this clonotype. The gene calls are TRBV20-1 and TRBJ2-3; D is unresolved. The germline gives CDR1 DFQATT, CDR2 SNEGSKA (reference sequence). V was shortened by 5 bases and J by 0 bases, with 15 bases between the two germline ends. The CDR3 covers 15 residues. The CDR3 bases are TGCAGTGCTTCGTCCGGGCAGTTTAGCACAGATACGCAGTATTTT. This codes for CSASSGQFSTDTQYF.

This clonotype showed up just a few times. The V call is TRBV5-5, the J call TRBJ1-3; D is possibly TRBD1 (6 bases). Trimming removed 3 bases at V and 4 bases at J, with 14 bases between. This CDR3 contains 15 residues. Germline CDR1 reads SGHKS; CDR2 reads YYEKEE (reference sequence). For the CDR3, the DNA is TGTGCCAGCAGCTACTCCAGGGGCGCCGGAAACACCATATATTTT. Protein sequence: CASSYSRGAGNTIYF.

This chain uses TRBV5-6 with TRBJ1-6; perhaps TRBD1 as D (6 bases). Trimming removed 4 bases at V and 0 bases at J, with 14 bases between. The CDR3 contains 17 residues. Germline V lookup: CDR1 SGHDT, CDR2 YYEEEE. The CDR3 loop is CASSQRQDSSYNSPLHF. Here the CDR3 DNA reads TGTGCCAGCAGCCAAAGACAGGACAGCTCCTATAATTCACCCCTCCACTTT.

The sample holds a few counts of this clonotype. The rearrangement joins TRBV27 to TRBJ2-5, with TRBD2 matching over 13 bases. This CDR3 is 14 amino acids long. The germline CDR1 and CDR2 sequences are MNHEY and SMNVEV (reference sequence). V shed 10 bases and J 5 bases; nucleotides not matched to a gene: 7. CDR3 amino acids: CATRLAGGRETQYF. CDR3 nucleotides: TGTGCCACCCGACTAGCGGGAGGTAGGGAGACCCAGTACTTC.

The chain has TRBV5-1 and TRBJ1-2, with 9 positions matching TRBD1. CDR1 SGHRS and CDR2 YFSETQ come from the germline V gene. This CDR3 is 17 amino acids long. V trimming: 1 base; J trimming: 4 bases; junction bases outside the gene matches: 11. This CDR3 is CASSLTPGQGLIYGYTF. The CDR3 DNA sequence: TGCGCCAGCAGCTTGACCCCGGGACAGGGATTGATCTATGGCTACACCTTC.

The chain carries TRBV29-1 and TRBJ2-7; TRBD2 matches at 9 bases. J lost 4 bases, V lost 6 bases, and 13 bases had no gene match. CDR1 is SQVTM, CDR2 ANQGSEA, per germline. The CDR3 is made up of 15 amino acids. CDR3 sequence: CSVQTLAGAGYEQYF. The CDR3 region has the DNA TGCAGCGTCCAGACCTTAGCGGGAGCGGGTTACGAGCAGTACTTC.